This TCR beta chain was recovered during a study of cytomegalovirus exposure and HLA in healthy donors. As for the study in general: Among 150 million to 200 million T cells, an earlier analysis found 90 million to 130 million unique TCR beta sequences.

This CDR3 has 16 amino acids. The V gene end was trimmed by 4 bases and the J gene end by 5 bases; junction bases not matched to a gene: 12. Germline CDR1 is SGHKS and CDR2 is YYEKEE (reference sequence). PCR employed 60 Vbeta and 13 Jbeta primers. Method: immunoSEQ multiplex PCR; TCRdb's copy keeps in-frame clones and lacks some. The data hold about 110,000 clones, with 81% observed a single time. Findings and caveats of the study: The study assumed roughly uniform donor sequencing depth for presence/absence analyses. Judged likely to be a sequencing artifact was a cluster of highly shared sequence variants.

In regard to this clone: Its target is not known.

Sequencing was done on a sample of PBMCs. The sequence was obtained from a woman aged 25 to 39 in good health and CMV-seronegative. This chain joins TRBV5-5 and TRBJ1-1; 9 bases fit TRBD1. CDR3 nucleotide sequence: TGTGCCAGCAGCAAAGATCCCGGGACAGGGCTTACTGAAGCTTTCTTT. Residues: CASSKDPGTGLTEAFF.